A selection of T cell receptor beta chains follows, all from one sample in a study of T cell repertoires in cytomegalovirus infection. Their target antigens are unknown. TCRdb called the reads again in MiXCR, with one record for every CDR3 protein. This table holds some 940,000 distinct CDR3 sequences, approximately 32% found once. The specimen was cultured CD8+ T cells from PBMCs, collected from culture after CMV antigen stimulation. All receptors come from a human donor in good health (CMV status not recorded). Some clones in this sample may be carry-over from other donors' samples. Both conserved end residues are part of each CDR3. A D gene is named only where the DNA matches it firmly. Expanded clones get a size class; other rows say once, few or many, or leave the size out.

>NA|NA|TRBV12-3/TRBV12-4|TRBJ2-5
TGTGCCAGCGGCCGGGGCGAAGAGACCCAGTACTTC
CASGRGEETQYF
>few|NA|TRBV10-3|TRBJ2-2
TGTGCCATCCCTCTCAGTAACACCGGGGAGCTGTTTTTT
CAIPLSNTGELFF
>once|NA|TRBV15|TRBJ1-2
TGTGCCACCAGCCGAAGAAGACAGGATAACTATGGCTACACCTTC
CATSRRRQDNYGYTF
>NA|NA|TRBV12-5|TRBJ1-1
TGTGCTAGTGGTTTGACACTTGTGAACACTGAAGCTTTCTTT
CASGLTLVNTEAFF
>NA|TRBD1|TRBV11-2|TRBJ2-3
TGTGCCAGCAGCGTGGGACAGTCGTGGGGCACAGATACGCAGTATTTT
CASSVGQSWGTDTQYF
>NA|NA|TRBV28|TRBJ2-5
TGTGCCAACAGGGCTCAACAGGGAAAGATAAAAGAGACCCAGTACTTC
CANRAQQGKIKETQYF
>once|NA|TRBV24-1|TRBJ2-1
TGTGCCACCAGTGATTTGAGAACTACAGTGATCAATGAGCAGTTCTTC
CATSDLRTTVINEQFF
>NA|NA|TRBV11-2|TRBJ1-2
TGTGCCAGCAGCTTAATTGGGTTTTTTCTGGGACCCATCTATGGCTACACCTTC
CASSLIGFFLGPIYGYTF
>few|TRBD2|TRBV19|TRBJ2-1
TGTGCCAGTAGTATAGACCCTAGCGGGGGATACAATGAGCAGTTCTTC
CASSIDPSGGYNEQFF
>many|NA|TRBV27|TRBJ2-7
TGTGCCAGCAGCAAGCGTAAAGCTCCGGACGAGCAGTACTTC
CASSKRKAPDEQYF
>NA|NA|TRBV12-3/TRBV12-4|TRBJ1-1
TGTGCCAACAGTCCTTGGACGGGGAAGAACACTGAAGCTTTCTTT
CANSPWTGKNTEAFF
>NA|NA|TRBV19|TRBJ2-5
TGTGCCAGTAGTATGGGGTCCGGGGTCGAGACCCAGTACTTC
CASSMGSGVETQYF
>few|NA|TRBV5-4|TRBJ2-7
TGTGCCAGCAGCTGGAATCTTGCGTCGAGCTCCTACGAGCAGTACTTC
CASSWNLASSSYEQYF
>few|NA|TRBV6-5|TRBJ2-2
TGTGCCAGCAGTTACAAGAGGACTGACCCGAACACCGGGGAGCTGTTTTTT
CASSYKRTDPNTGELFF
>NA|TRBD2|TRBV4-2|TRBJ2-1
TGTGCCAGCAGCCAAGGTGGGGGGGTTGAGCAGTTCTTC
CASSQGGGVEQFF
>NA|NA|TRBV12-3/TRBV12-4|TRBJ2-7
TGTGCCAGCAGTTTAAGGGTTTTTTCCTACGAGCAGTACTTC
CASSLRVFSYEQYF
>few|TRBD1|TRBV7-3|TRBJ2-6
TGTGCCAGCAGGTCGACAGGGGGCGAAGGGGCCAACGTCCTGACTTTC
CASRSTGGEGANVLTF
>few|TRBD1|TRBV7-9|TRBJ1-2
TGTGCCAGCAGCTTGAGGACAGGCTTTAACTATGGCTACACCTTC
CASSLRTGFNYGYTF
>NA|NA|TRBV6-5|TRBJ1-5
TGTGCCAGCAGTCCCGGGAGAATTAGCAATCAGCCCCAGCATTTT
CASSPGRISNQPQHF
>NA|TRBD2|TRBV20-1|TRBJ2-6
TGCAGTGCCGTAAGGGAGGGGAATCCCGACTCTGGGGCCAACGTCCTGACTTTC
CSAVREGNPDSGANVLTF
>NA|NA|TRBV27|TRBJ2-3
TGTGCCAGCAGTTTAAAGTGGGGGGATACGCAGTATTTT
CASSLKWGDTQYF
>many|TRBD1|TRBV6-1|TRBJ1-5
TGTGCCAGCAGTGAAAGGCAGGGGGTATTCAATCAGCCCCAGCATTTT
CASSERQGVFNQPQHF
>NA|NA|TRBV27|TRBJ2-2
TGTGCCAGCAGTCCAATGACTAGAGGGGCCGGGGAGCTGTTTTTT
CASSPMTRGAGELFF
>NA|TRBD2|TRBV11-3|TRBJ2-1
TGTGCCAGCAGCCCCCCGACTAGCGGGGTTTACAATGAGCAGTTCTTC
CASSPPTSGVYNEQFF
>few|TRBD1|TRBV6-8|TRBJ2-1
TGTGCCAGCGCCTACAGGGGGCTATGGAGGGAGCAGTTCTTC
CASAYRGLWREQFF
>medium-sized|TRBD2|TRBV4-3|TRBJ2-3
TGCGCCAGCAGCCAAACTAGCGGGGGGGCCACAGATACGCAGTATTTT
CASSQTSGGATDTQYF
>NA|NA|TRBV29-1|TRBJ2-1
TGCAGCGTTGAATACACGTCCGGTTTTTCAATCTCCTACAATGAGCAGTTCTTC
CSVEYTSGFSISYNEQFF
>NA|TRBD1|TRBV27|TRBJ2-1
TGTGCCAGCAGTTTCGGGACAGCGGTATCCTACAATGAGCAGTTCTTC
CASSFGTAVSYNEQFF
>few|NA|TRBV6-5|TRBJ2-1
TGTGCCAGCAGTTACGGGTTGGGGGGCTCCTACAATGAGCAGTTCTTC
CASSYGLGGSYNEQFF
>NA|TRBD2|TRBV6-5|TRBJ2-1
TGTGCCAGCAGTTACGGGCGGGGGGGCCTTGAGCAGTTCTTC
CASSYGRGGLEQFF
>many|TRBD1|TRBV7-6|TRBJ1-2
TGTGCCAGCAGCTTAGCGAGAGGGGGCGGCTATGGCTACACCTTC
CASSLARGGGYGYTF
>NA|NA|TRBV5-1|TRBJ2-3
TGCGCCAGCAGCTTAGCCAAAGCGGCCAGCACAGATACGCAGTATTTT
CASSLAKAASTDTQYF
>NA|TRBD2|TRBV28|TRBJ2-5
TGTGCCAGCAGTCCTGCTGCACCCATAGCGGGGGAAGAGACCCAGTACTTC
CASSPAAPIAGEETQYF
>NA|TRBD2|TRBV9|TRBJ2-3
TGTGCCAGCCGGCGGGGGGCCGGGACAGATACGCAGTATTTT
CASRRGAGTDTQYF
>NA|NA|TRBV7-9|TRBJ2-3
TGTGCCAGCAGCTGGGACAAGGCAGATACGCAGTATTTT
CASSWDKADTQYF
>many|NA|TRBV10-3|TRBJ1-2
TGTGCCACCCGGCAGGGGTCGGTGGGCTACACCTTC
CATRQGSVGYTF
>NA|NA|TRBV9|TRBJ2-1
TGTGCCAGCAGTCCCTGGGGGAGCGATGAGCAGTTCTTC
CASSPWGSDEQFF
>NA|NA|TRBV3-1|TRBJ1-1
TGTGCCAGCAGCCAAGGTTGGAGGGACACTGAAGCTTTCTTT
CASSQGWRDTEAFF
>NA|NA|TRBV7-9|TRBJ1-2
TGTGCCAGCAGCTTAGGGGCAGCTAATGGCTACACCTTC
CASSLGAANGYTF
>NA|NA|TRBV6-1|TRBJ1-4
TGTGCCAGCAGTTCCACACTGGGGCCGACTAATGAAAAACTGTTGTTT
CASSSTLGPTNEKLLF
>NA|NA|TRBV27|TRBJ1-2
TGTGCCAGCATGGGGGGACGTCACTATGGCTACACCTTC
CASMGGRHYGYTF
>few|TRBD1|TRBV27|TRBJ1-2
TGTGCCACCAGCAGTGGGGGACAGGCATACTATGGCTACACCTTC
CATSSGGQAYYGYTF
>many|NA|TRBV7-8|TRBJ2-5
TGTGCCAGCAGCTTAGTTGGGCGTCAGGTCGGGGAGACCCAGTACTTC
CASSLVGRQVGETQYF
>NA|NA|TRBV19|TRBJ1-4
TGTGCCAGTAGTATAGCGGGGGACGGCCCTGAAAAACTGTTTTTT
CASSIAGDGPEKLFF
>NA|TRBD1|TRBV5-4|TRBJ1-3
TGTGCCAGCAGCTTGGTAGGGCAGGGGGACGGAAACACCATATATTTT
CASSLVGQGDGNTIYF
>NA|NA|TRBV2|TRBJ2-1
TGTGCCAGCAGTGAAGTGGACAGTCCCCCTGTGGATGAGCAGTTCTTC
CASSEVDSPPVDEQFF
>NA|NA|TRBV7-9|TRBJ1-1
TGTGCCAGCAGCGATACAGGCCCGGGCACTGAAGCTTTCTTT
CASSDTGPGTEAFF
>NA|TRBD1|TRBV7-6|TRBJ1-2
TGTGCCAGCAGCTTAGCCGGGGGGGACAGCTACTATGGCTACACCTTC
CASSLAGGDSYYGYTF
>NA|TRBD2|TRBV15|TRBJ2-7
TGTGCCACCAGCAGAGATCATCCGCTAGCGGCCTCCTACGAGCAGTACTTC
CATSRDHPLAASYEQYF
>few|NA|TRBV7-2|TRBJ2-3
TGTGCCAGCAGCCCCGATATACAGGCAGATACGCAGTATTTT
CASSPDIQADTQYF